These T cell receptor beta chains were read from a single sample in a study of blood T cell repertoires in COVID-19. Generated by immunoSEQ multiplex PCR, the TCRdb table keeps only in-frame clones and is missing some. The sample includes 300,000 to 400,000 clones, around 90% of them seen just once. Sequences were obtained from PBMCs or T cells enriched from blood (not recorded which). Receptors were obtained from a young woman who had recovered from COVID-19. Both conserved end residues are part of each CDR3. D genes are given only for firm matches. Some rows mark clone size as missing; the rest say once, few, many or name a class of expanded clone.

clone_size	v_call	cdr3_length	d_call	j_call	cdr3_nt	cdr3_aa
-	TRBV7-9	14	-	TRBJ2-7	TGTGCCAGCAGCCCCCCCTATTATATACACGAGCAGTACTTC	CASSPPYYIHEQYF
-	TRBV5-8	15	TRBD1	TRBJ2-3	TGTGCCAGCAGCCACAGACAGGGACGCACAGATACGCAGTATTTT	CASSHRQGRTDTQYF
-	TRBV6-1	14	-	TRBJ1-5	TGTGCCAGCAGTGACCTGGACATAAGACAGCCCCAGCATTTT	CASSDLDIRQPQHF
once	TRBV7-9	15	TRBD2	TRBJ2-1	TGTGCCAGCAGCTTATTAGCGGGGGTTCACAATGAGCAGTTCTTC	CASSLLAGVHNEQFF
-	TRBV30	13	-	TRBJ1-3	TGTGCCTGGAGTGTGGTAGTGGGAAACACCATATATTTT	CAWSVVVGNTIYF
-	TRBV28	15	-	TRBJ2-7	TGTGCCAGCAGTTTAGGACCCCGGGGGTTCTACGAGCAGTACTTC	CASSLGPRGFYEQYF
-	TRBV11-2	15	TRBD1	TRBJ1-6	TGTGCCAGCAGCTTTGAGACAGGGGGTAATTCACCCCTCCACTTT	CASSFETGGNSPLHF
-	TRBV10-2	13	-	TRBJ1-4	TGCGCCAGCAGTTCAGGGTGGTATGAAAAACTGTTTTTT	CASSSGWYEKLFF
few	TRBV4-2	16	TRBD2	TRBJ2-2	TGTGCCAGCAGCCAAGGACTAGCGGACCACACCGGGGAGCTGTTTTTT	CASSQGLADHTGELFF
few	TRBV30	15	-	TRBJ2-7	TGTGCCTGGAGTGGGATGACAGGATACTCCTACGAGCAGTACTTC	CAWSGMTGYSYEQYF
-	TRBV19	13	-	TRBJ2-2	TGTGCCTCCGTGACATTGAACACCGGGGAGCTGTTTTTT	CASVTLNTGELFF
-	TRBV7-3	14	-	TRBJ1-5	TGTGCCAGGCAAAGGCGGGGTAGCAATCAGCCCCAGCATTTT	CARQRRGSNQPQHF
-	TRBV5-6	16	-	TRBJ2-3	TGTGCCAGCAGCCCGGCGGCGGGGGCGTTCACAGATACGCAGTATTTT	CASSPAAGAFTDTQYF
few	TRBV4-3	14	TRBD1	TRBJ1-4	TGCGCCAGCAGCCAGGGACAGGGCAATGAAAAACTGTTTTTT	CASSQGQGNEKLFF
-	TRBV15	14	TRBD1	TRBJ1-5	TGTGCCACCAGCAGATCAGGGGGCAGTCAGCCCCAGCATTTT	CATSRSGGSQPQHF
-	TRBV6-5	14	-	TRBJ2-2	TGTGCCAGCAGTAAAACAGGGAACACCGGGGAGCTGTTTTTT	CASSKTGNTGELFF
-	TRBV4-3	14	TRBD2	TRBJ2-1	TGCGCCAGCAGCCGACGGACTAGACACAATGAGCAGTTCTTC	CASSRRTRHNEQFF
once	TRBV6-5	13	-	TRBJ2-2	TGTGCCAGCAGTCCCTATAACACCGGGGAGCTGTTTTTT	CASSPYNTGELFF
-	TRBV25-1	11	-	TRBJ1-1	TGTGCCAGCAGTGGCACAGTGGTAGCTTTCTTT	CASSGTVVAFF
-	TRBV30	12	-	TRBJ1-1	TGTGCCGGGTGGAGGGTGGTCACTGAAGCTTTCTTT	CAGWRVVTEAFF
-	TRBV24-1	15	TRBD1	TRBJ2-5	TGTGCCACCAGTGATTCAGGGGGCGATAACCTGACCCAGTACTTC	CATSDSGGDNLTQYF
-	TRBV6-5	14	TRBD1	TRBJ2-1	TGTGCCAGCAGTCAGAGGACAGGGAAGTATGAGCAGTTCTTC	CASSQRTGKYEQFF
-	TRBV4-1	15	TRBD1	TRBJ2-3	TGCGCCAGCAGCCGGGACAGGGGAAGCACAGATACGCAGTATTTT	CASSRDRGSTDTQYF
few	TRBV7-2	15	TRBD1	TRBJ1-5	TGTGCCAGCAGCAAGGACAGGGTGTTCAATCAGCCCCAGCATTTT	CASSKDRVFNQPQHF
-	TRBV27	14	-	TRBJ1-1	TGTGCCAGCAGGAGGGCGGGGGTTTGGACTGAAGCTTTCTTT	CASRRAGVWTEAFF
-	TRBV7-2	12	-	TRBJ2-7	TGTGCCAGCAGCCCACGGCACGGGGAGCAGTACTTC	CASSPRHGEQYF
-	TRBV10-3	16	-	TRBJ1-6	TGTGCCATCAGCGAGGGCGGGGGCCCCCGTAATTCACCCCTCCACTTT	CAISEGGGPRNSPLHF
-	TRBV25-1	15	TRBD1	TRBJ2-7	TGTGCCAGCAGTGAACGGACAGGGGACTCCTACGAGCAGTACTTC	CASSERTGDSYEQYF
-	TRBV3-1/TRBV3-2	12	-	TRBJ1-6	TGTGCCAGCAGCCACGGAGGTCCACCCCTCCACTTT	CASSHGGPPLHF
-	TRBV4-2	16	-	TRBJ1-6	TGTGCCAGCAGCCAAGATGGGGGGGCGACAAATTCACCCCTCCACTTT	CASSQDGGATNSPLHF
-	TRBV27	15	-	TRBJ2-5	TGTGCCAGCAGACCGGGACACAAGTACCAAGAGACCCAGTACTTC	CASRPGHKYQETQYF
many	TRBV28	13	TRBD1	TRBJ2-7	TGTGCCAGCAGCCCTGGACAGGGGGACGAGCAGTACTTC	CASSPGQGDEQYF
-	TRBV28	15	-	TRBJ2-5	TGTGCCAGCAATGCCCTCTACGGAGCTCAAGAGACCCAGTACTTC	CASNALYGAQETQYF
once	TRBV27	12	-	TRBJ1-1	TGTGCCAGCAGTCCTCAGGGGACTGAAGCTTTCTTT	CASSPQGTEAFF
-	TRBV5-1	15	TRBD1	TRBJ2-1	TGCGCCAGCAGCTTGTTCGGGACAGGGAAAAATGAGCAGTTCTTC	CASSLFGTGKNEQFF
-	TRBV6-5	16	TRBD1	TRBJ1-3	TGTGCCAGCAGTTCAGGTCCCGGGACAGGGGCAAACACCATATATTTT	CASSSGPGTGANTIYF
-	TRBV5-1	16	TRBD1	TRBJ1-1	TGCGCCAGCAGCAAGGACAGGGGCTTCGGGGACACTGAAGCTTTCTTT	CASSKDRGFGDTEAFF
-	TRBV9	13	-	TRBJ1-1	TGTGCCAGCAGCCCTTCCTACTTCACTGAAGCTTTCTTT	CASSPSYFTEAFF
-	TRBV19	13	TRBD1	TRBJ1-1	TGTGCCAGTAGAAGTGACAGGGGCGCTGAAGCTTTCTTT	CASRSDRGAEAFF
few	TRBV4-1	14	-	TRBJ2-3	TGCGCCAGCAGCCAAGTATCTAGCACAGATACGCAGTATTTT	CASSQVSSTDTQYF
-	TRBV24-1	12	-	TRBJ1-2	TGTGCCACCAGTGACCTCAGGGAAGTCTACACCTTC	CATSDLREVYTF
-	TRBV28	13	-	TRBJ1-2	TGTGCCAGCAGTTTGCGGCAGGGCTGGGGCTACACCTTC	CASSLRQGWGYTF
-	TRBV9	19	-	TRBJ1-4	TGTGCCAGCAGCGTAGTATATTTGGGGCAGTTAGGCCTGAATGAAAAACTGTTTTTT	CASSVVYLGQLGLNEKLFF
-	TRBV18	17	TRBD1	TRBJ1-4	TGTGCCAGCTCCAGAGACAGGGTTACTCCAACTAATGAAAAACTGTTTTTT	CASSRDRVTPTNEKLFF
-	TRBV7-9	17	TRBD2	TRBJ2-1	TGTGCCAGCAGCTTCCCGAGCGGGGGGGCCGTTCGGAATGAGCAGTTCTTC	CASSFPSGGAVRNEQFF
-	TRBV4-2	14	-	TRBJ2-3	TGTGCCAGCAGCCAATACAGATTCACAGATACGCAGTATTTT	CASSQYRFTDTQYF
-	TRBV5-4	14	-	TRBJ2-7	TGTGCCAGCAGCTTTTACAGGGACACCTACGAGCAGTACTTC	CASSFYRDTYEQYF
-	TRBV7-3	15	-	TRBJ2-7	TGTGCCAGCAGCCGAACGGGGGGCGACCCCTACGAGCAGTACTTC	CASSRTGGDPYEQYF
-	TRBV3-1/TRBV3-2	16	-	TRBJ2-1	TGTGCCAGCAGCCAAGATCGGGGGAGCTCCTACAATGAGCAGTTCTTC	CASSQDRGSSYNEQFF
-	TRBV9	14	-	TRBJ1-6	TGTGCCAGCAGCGTAGGCGGCTCTAATTCACCCCTCCACTTT	CASSVGGSNSPLHF
-	TRBV10-2	13	TRBD2	TRBJ2-7	TGCGCCAGCTCGGGGGGGAACTCCTACGAGCAGTACTTC	CASSGGNSYEQYF
-	TRBV6-5	15	-	TRBJ1-1	TGTGCCAGCAGTTCTGACGGGGGACCGAACACTGAAGCTTTCTTT	CASSSDGGPNTEAFF
-	TRBV9	14	TRBD1	TRBJ2-5	TGTGCCAGCAGCGTAGAAGACAGGGGGAAGACCCAGTACTTC	CASSVEDRGKTQYF
once	TRBV27	14	-	TRBJ1-6	TGTGCCAGCAGTTTGTCAGGGTTGGGTTCACCCCTCCACTTT	CASSLSGLGSPLHF
-	TRBV10-3	17	TRBD2	TRBJ2-1	TGTGCCATCAGTGAGAGACTAGCGGGGCACTCCTACAATGAGCAGTTCTTC	CAISERLAGHSYNEQFF